This TCR beta chain appears in the sequencing data of a study of CD8 T cells in ankylosing spondylitis. General study results and limits: Blood from ankylosing spondylitis patients appeared to carry a characteristic roughly eight-variant TCR beta motif.

Comment on this clonotype: The target antigen is unknown.

The CDR3 sequence is 12 residues long. From germline, CDR1 is SEHNR and CDR2 FQNEAQ (reference sequence). Trimming removed 6 bases from V and 5 bases from J, with 10 bases in between. TCRdb used MiXCR to reprocess the 5' RACE reads, holding one entry per CDR3 protein. The sample has fewer than 750,000 distinct CDR3 sequences; around 20% are singletons. The J gene is TRBJ2-5, the V gene TRBV7-9; no definite D call. The TCR was taken from a male donor with ankylosing spondylitis. Input material: blood, either unsorted or a sorted T cell fraction (not recorded which). DNA for the CDR3: TGTGCCAGCAGTCCCCGTTGGGAGACCCAGTACTTC. Residues: CASSPRWETQYF.